The 17 T cell receptor beta chains below come from one sample, sequenced in a study of OX40 agonist ivuxolimab in advanced cancers. Profiling relied on immunoSEQ multiplex PCR, and the TCRdb table lists in-frame clones only, not all of them. The sample includes some 83,000 clones, 91% of them seen just once. The input for sequencing was CD4+ or CD8+ T cells sorted from blood, taken in a trial of the OX40 agonist ivuxolimab. These receptors were obtained from an adult with an advanced solid tumor such as melanoma, head and neck, liver or kidney cancer.

This chain links TRBV10-1 with TRBJ2-1; D is uncertain. The CDR3 contains 11 residues. Trimming left V 7 bases short and J 4 bases short, with 5 bases between. The germline gives CDR1 WNHNN, CDR2 SYGVQD (reference sequence). CDR3 in amino acids: CASTVYNEQFF. CDR3 DNA sequence: TGCGCCAGCACCGTTTACAATGAGCAGTTCTTC.

V and J are TRBV28 and TRBJ2-7, with 7 nucleotides matching TRBD1. Germline V gene lookup returns CDR1 MDHEN and CDR2 SYDVKM. J was trimmed by 2 bases and V by 10 bases; bases with no gene match: 8. This CDR3 spans 13 amino acids. The CDR3 DNA reads as TGTGCCACAGAAGACAGGGTTGCCTACGAGCAGTACTTC. Protein sequence: CATEDRVAYEQYF.

V gene TRBV4-3 combines with J gene TRBJ1-1, with D unclear. V gave up 4 bases and J gave up 5 bases, with 14 bases separating them. In germline, CDR1 is LGHNA, CDR2 YSLEER. The CDR3 spans 14 residues. The CDR3 nucleotides are TGCGCCAGCAGCCGTGACTCCCGCGGGACTGAAGCTTTCTTT. Encoded protein: CASSRDSRGTEAFF.

V and J are TRBV2 and TRBJ2-3, with D tentatively TRBD1 or TRBD2 (5 bases each). In germline, CDR1 is SNHLY, CDR2 FYNNEI. V was shortened by 6 bases and J by 6 bases, with 13 bases between the two germline ends. The CDR3 extends over 13 amino acids. CDR3 nucleotides: TGTGCCAGCAGGGACGGTTGGGGGGATACGCAGTATTTT. It yields the protein CASRDGWGDTQYF.

CDR3 sequence: CASSPPLSGSNYGYTF. CDR3 DNA: TGTGCCAGCTCACCACCGTTGTCAGGGTCTAACTATGGCTACACCTTC. The rearrangement uses TRBV18 and TRBJ1-2, with D tentatively TRBD1 (5 bases). The V end was cut by 0 bases, the J end by 0 bases, with 11 bases between. CDR1 is KGHSH and CDR2 is LQKENI in the germline V gene. The CDR3 is made up of 16 amino acids.

This sequence joins TRBV4-3 and TRBJ1-2; D not certain. Germline V CDR1 and CDR2: LGHNA, YSLEER. CDR3 size: 15 residues. V shed 1 base and J shed 0 bases, with 9 bases lying between them. The CDR3 is CASSQGTAANYGYTF. In DNA form, the CDR3 reads TGCGCCAGCAGCCAAGGGACGGCAGCTAACTATGGCTACACCTTC.

The chain joins TRBV4-3 to TRBJ2-7; perhaps TRBD1 as D (6 bases). Trimming took off 1 base at V and 3 bases at J, with 16 bases between the two ends. CDR1 is LGHNA, CDR2 YSLEER, per germline. The CDR3 has 16 amino acids. The CDR3 nucleotides read TGCGCCAGCAGCCAAGCGACGACAGGACTCGTCTACGAGCAGTACTTC. Its translation is CASSQATTGLVYEQYF.

The gene calls are TRBV4-2 and TRBJ2-3; 7 positions agree with TRBD2. The V segment lost 7 bases and the J segment 2 bases; nucleotides outside the gene matches: 24. CDR1 and CDR2 from the germline V gene are LGHNA and YNFKEQ. This CDR3 is built from 20 residues. CDR3 sequence reads: CASTKGIAGETWDHTDTQYF. CDR3 sequence (DNA): TGTGCCAGCACCAAAGGCATAGCGGGTGAAACCTGGGATCACACAGATACGCAGTATTTT.

The genes are TRBV7-2 and TRBJ1-5, with D unresolved. The V and J ends lost 5 bases and 7 bases respectively, with 18 bases between them. This CDR3 is 15 amino acids long. From germline, CDR1 is SGHTA and CDR2 FQGNSA. The CDR3: CASSEDRMVDQPQHF. In DNA form, the CDR3 reads TGTGCCAGCAGCGAGGACCGTATGGTCGACCAGCCCCAGCATTTT.

This clone is a singleton in its sample. The rearrangement joins TRBV6-6 to TRBJ1-5; D might be TRBD1 (6 bases). The CDR3 has 16 residues. Trimming cost V 3 bases and J 0 bases, with 12 bases left between them. CDR1 is MNHNY and CDR2 is SVGAGI in the germline V gene (reference sequence). The DNA of the CDR3 is TGTGCCAGCAGTTATGGGGACATAAATAGCAATCAGCCCCAGCATTTT. Amino acid sequence: CASSYGDINSNQPQHF.

The V call is TRBV9, the J call TRBJ1-1; the D gene is possibly TRBD1 (6 bases). V dropped 3 bases and J dropped 9 bases, with 15 bases sitting between them. CDR1 SGDLS and CDR2 YYNGEE come from the germline V gene. The CDR3 is 13 amino acids. The CDR3 reads CASSGGGGGQAFF. CDR3 in DNA: TGTGCCAGCAGCGGGGGAGGCGGGGGCCAAGCTTTCTTT.

The CDR3: CAGGGGSDGANVLTF. The CDR3, as DNA: TGTGCCGGTGGAGGTGGGTCTGACGGGGCCAACGTCCTGACTTTC. The chain couples TRBV9 to TRBJ2-6, with a possible D match to TRBD2 (5 bases). Germline V lookup: CDR1 SGDLS, CDR2 YYNGEE. The V and J ends lost 10 bases and 4 bases respectively, with 18 bases between them. The length of the CDR3 is 15 residues.

The chain uses TRBV9 and TRBJ1-1, with D uncertain. The CDR3 is 13 residues long. Trimming cost V 1 base and J 1 base, with 5 bases left between them. From germline, CDR1 is SGDLS and CDR2 YYNGEE. CDR3 protein: CASSVNRNTEAFF. For the CDR3, the DNA is TGTGCCAGCAGCGTAAACAGGAACACTGAAGCTTTCTTT.

The rearrangement joins TRBV7-3 to TRBJ2-3; TRBD2 agrees at 11 bases. V lost 4 bases, J lost 4 bases, and 4 bases stayed unmatched. The CDR3 is made up of 15 amino acids. Germline V gene lookup returns CDR1 SGHTA and CDR2 FQGTGA. CDR3 protein: CASSSLAGGPDTQYF. CDR3 bases: TGTGCCAGCAGCTCTCTAGCGGGGGGCCCAGATACGCAGTATTTT.

V usage is TRBV28 and J usage is TRBJ2-5, with 8 bases that match TRBD1. The V gene's germline CDR1 is MDHEN and CDR2 SYDVKM. CDR3 length: 10 amino acids. The CDR3 nucleotides are TGTGGGACAGGGCGAGAGACCCAGTACTTC. Translated, it gives CGTGRETQYF.

The J gene is TRBJ1-6, the V gene TRBV19; 7 positions match TRBD1. The germline V gene encodes CDR1 LNHDA and CDR2 SQIVND (reference sequence). The CDR3 has 14 amino acids. Trimming took 5 bases from V and 4 from J; bases not matched to a gene: 2. The CDR3 is CASSAGQYNSPLHF. The CDR3 coding sequence is TGTGCCAGTAGTGCGGGACAGTATAATTCACCCCTCCACTTT.

This chain uses TRBV16 with TRBJ2-1; 11 bases align to TRBD1. The CDR3 loop spans 14 amino acids. The junction had 5 bases not matched to a gene; V was cut back by 5 bases and J by 8 bases. Germline V gives CDR1 KGHSY, CDR2 FQNENV. In DNA, the CDR3 is TGTGCCAGCAGCGGGGACAGGGGGTATGATGAGCAGTTCTTC. It codes for CASSGDRGYDEQFF.